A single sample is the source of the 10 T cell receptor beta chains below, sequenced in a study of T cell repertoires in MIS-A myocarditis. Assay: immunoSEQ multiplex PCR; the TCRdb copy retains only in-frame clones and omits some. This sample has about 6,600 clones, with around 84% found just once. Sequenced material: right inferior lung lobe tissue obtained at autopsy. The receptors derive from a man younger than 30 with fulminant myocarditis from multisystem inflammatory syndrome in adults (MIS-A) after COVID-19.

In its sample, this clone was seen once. The CDR3 is CATSGTGAQSGANVLTF. In DNA form, the CDR3 reads TGTGCCACCAGTGGTACAGGGGCCCAGTCTGGGGCCAACGTCCTGACTTTC. This sequence joins TRBV24-1 and TRBJ2-6, with 7 bases lining up with TRBD1. This CDR3 comprises 17 residues. The germline gives CDR1 KGHDR, CDR2 SFDVKD. V lost 5 bases and J lost 1; bases outside the gene matches: 7.

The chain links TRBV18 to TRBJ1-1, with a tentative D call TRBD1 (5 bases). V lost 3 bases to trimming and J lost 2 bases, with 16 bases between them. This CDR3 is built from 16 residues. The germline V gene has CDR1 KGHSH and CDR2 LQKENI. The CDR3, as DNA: TGTGCCAGCTCACCCGGGCAGGGTGGGGTTAACACTGAAGCTTTCTTT. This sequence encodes CASSPGQGGVNTEAFF. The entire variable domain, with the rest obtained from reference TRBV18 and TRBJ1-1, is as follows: NAGVMQNPRHLVRRRGQEARLRCSPMKGHSHVYWYRQLPEEGLKFMVYLQKENIIDESGMPKERFSAEFPKEGPSILRIQQVVRGDSAAYFCASSPGQGGVNTEAFFGQGTRLTVV.

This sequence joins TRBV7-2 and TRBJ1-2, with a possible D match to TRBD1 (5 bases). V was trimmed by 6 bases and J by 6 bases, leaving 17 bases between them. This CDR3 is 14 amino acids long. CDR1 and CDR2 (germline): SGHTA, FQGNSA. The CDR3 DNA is TGTGCCAGCAGTTCCAGGGTCTGGAAGGATGGCTACACCTTC. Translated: CASSSRVWKDGYTF.

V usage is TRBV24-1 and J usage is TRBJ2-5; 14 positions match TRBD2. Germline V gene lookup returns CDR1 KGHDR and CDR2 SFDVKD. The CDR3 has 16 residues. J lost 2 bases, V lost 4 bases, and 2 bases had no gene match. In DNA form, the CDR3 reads TGTGCCACCAGTGACAGGACTAGCGGGGGGCAAGAGACCCAGTACTTC. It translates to CATSDRTSGGQETQYF.

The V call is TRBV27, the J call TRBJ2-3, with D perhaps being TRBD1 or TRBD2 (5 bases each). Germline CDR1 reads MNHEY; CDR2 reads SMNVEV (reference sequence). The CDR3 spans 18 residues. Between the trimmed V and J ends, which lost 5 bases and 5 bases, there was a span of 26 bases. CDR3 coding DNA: TGTGCCAGCAGTCCCCATCAACTTCGAGGGGCTGGACGAGATACGCAGTATTTT. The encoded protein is CASSPHQLRGAGRDTQYF.

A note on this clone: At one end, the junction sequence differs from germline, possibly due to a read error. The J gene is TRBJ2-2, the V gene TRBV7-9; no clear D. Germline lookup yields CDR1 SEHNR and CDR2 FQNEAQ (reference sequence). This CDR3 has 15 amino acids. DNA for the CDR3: TGTGCCAGCAGCTTAGAGGGTTGGAACTCCGGGGAGCTGTTTTTT. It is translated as CASSLEGWNSGELFF.

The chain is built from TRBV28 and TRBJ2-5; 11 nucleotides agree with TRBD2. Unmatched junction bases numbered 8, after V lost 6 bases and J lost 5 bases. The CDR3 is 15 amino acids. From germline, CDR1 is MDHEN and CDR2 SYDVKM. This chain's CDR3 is CASSRLAGTRETQYF. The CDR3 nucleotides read TGTGCCAGCAGCCGACTAGCGGGAACTAGGGAGACCCAGTACTTC.

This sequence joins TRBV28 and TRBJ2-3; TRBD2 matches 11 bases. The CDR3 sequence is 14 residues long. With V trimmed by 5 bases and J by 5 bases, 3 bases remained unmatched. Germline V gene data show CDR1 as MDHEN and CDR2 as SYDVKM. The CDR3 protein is CASSKTSGIDTQYF. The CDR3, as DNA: TGTGCCAGCAGTAAGACTAGCGGGATAGATACGCAGTATTTT.

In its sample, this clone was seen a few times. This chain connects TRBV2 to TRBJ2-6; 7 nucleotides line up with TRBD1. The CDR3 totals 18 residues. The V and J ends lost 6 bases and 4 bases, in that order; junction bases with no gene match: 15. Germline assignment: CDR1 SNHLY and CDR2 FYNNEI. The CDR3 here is CASRNFTGAAGGANVLTF. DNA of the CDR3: TGTGCCAGCAGAAATTTTACAGGGGCCGCCGGGGGGGCCAACGTCCTGACTTTC.

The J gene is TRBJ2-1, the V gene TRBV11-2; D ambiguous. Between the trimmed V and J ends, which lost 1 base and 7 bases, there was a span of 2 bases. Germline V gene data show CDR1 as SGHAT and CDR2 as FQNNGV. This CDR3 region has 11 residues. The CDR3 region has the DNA TGTGCCAGCAGCTTAGTAAATGAGCAGTTCTTC. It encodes CASSLVNEQFF. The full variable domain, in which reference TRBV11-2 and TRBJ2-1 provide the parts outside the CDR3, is EAGVAQSPRYKIIEKRQSVAFWCNPISGHATLYWYQQILGQGPKLLIQFQNNGVVDDSQLPKDRFSAERLKGVDSTLKIQPAKLEDSAVYLCASSLVNEQFFGPGTRLTVL.